Below are 12 T cell receptor beta chains sequenced from a single sample in a study of blood T cell repertoires in COVID-19. The protocol was immunoSEQ multiplex PCR, while the TCRdb copy is restricted to in-frame clones and leaves out a portion. The sample includes around 260,000 clones, 89% of them seen just once. Sequences were obtained from peripheral blood. These receptors originate from a woman in her thirties or forties who had recovered from COVID-19.

In this sample, this clone turned up once. The chain uses TRBV7-9 and TRBJ2-2, with a weak D call TRBD1 (5 bases). The CDR3 has 12 amino acids. Trimming took 5 bases from V and 7 from J, leaving 8 bases between them. Looked up from germline, CDR1 is SEHNR and CDR2 is FQNEAQ (reference sequence). CDR3 in amino acids: CASSGAVGELFF. The CDR3 DNA follows: TGTGCCAGCAGCGGGGCGGTCGGGGAGCTGTTTTTT.

CDR3 amino acids: CASSPGLAEFTDTQYF. As DNA, the CDR3 is TGCGCCAGCAGCCCCGGACTAGCGGAGTTCACAGATACGCAGTATTTT. The chain joins TRBV5-1 to TRBJ2-3; 10 bases are a match to TRBD2. CDR1 and CDR2 from the germline V gene are SGHRS and YFSETQ. This CDR3 comprises 16 residues. Germline trimming cut 4 bases from V and 2 bases from J; bases unmatched to any gene: 7. Complete variable domain (other parts from reference TRBV5-1 and TRBJ2-3): KAGVTQTPRYLIKTRGQQVTLSCSPISGHRSVSWYQQTPGQGLQFLFEYFSETQRNKGNFPGRFSGRQFSNSRSEMNVSTLELGDSALYLCASSPGLAEFTDTQYFGPGTRLTVL.

This sequence joins TRBV27 and TRBJ1-2; the D is unclear. Deletions cut 0 bases from V and 2 bases from J, with 7 bases between. Looked up from germline, CDR1 is MNHEY and CDR2 is SMNVEV (reference sequence). The CDR3 is made up of 14 amino acids. The CDR3 here is CASSLSPRNYGYTF. The CDR3 nucleotides are TGTGCCAGCAGTTTATCGCCCAGGAACTATGGCTACACCTTC.

The V call is TRBV5-1, the J call TRBJ2-3; no clear D. The CDR3 totals 13 residues. The germline V gene has CDR1 SGHRS and CDR2 YFSETQ. Trimming took off 4 bases at V and 0 bases at J, with 6 bases between the two ends. The CDR3 spells CASSAGSTDTQYF. The CDR3 DNA is TGCGCCAGCAGCGCAGGAAGCACAGATACGCAGTATTTT. Looking up the rest from reference TRBV5-1 and TRBJ2-3 gives the full variable domain: KAGVTQTPRYLIKTRGQQVTLSCSPISGHRSVSWYQQTPGQGLQFLFEYFSETQRNKGNFPGRFSGRQFSNSRSEMNVSTLELGDSALYLCASSAGSTDTQYFGPGTRLTVL.

The chain joins TRBV2 to TRBJ1-1; 9 positions agree with TRBD1. Germline V lookup: CDR1 SNHLY, CDR2 FYNNEI. The CDR3 is made up of 16 amino acids. V trimming: 3 bases; J trimming: 2 bases; junction bases outside the gene matches: 7. This CDR3 reads CASSDSQGASNTEAFF. DNA for the CDR3: TGTGCCAGCAGTGATTCACAGGGGGCGTCTAACACTGAAGCTTTCTTT.

V and J are TRBV10-1 and TRBJ2-7, with TRBD2 identical over 8 bases. The germline V gene encodes CDR1 WNHNN and CDR2 SYGVQD (reference sequence). The CDR3 is 17 residues long. Unmatched junction bases numbered 15, after V lost 6 bases and J lost 2 bases. The CDR3 loop reads CASSPGGYAGGTYEQYF. CDR3 in DNA: TGCGCCAGCAGCCCGGGGGGCTACGCGGGAGGCACCTACGAGCAGTACTTC.

This chain joins TRBV30 and TRBJ2-3, with 8 bases that match TRBD1. The germline V gene has CDR1 GTSNPN and CDR2 SVGIG (reference sequence). Unmatched junction bases numbered 6, after V lost 3 bases and J lost 4 bases. The CDR3 runs 14 residues. The CDR3 sequence: CAWSDRGLSDTQYF. The CDR3 bases are TGTGCCTGGAGCGACAGGGGTTTGTCAGATACGCAGTATTTT.

Points on this clone: Within the sample, other DNA sequences also encode this same CDR3. The genes are TRBV7-9 and TRBJ1-1; TRBD1 matches at 8 bases. Trimming took 5 bases from V and 1 from J; bases not matched to a gene: 6. This CDR3 spans 15 amino acids. The germline V gene encodes CDR1 SEHNR and CDR2 FQNEAQ (reference sequence). The CDR3 region has the DNA TGTGCCAGCAGCCTCGCCGGGACAGGGAACACTGAAGCTTTCTTT. Translated, it gives CASSLAGTGNTEAFF.

The V gene is TRBV3-1 (or the pseudogene TRBV3-2), the J gene TRBJ2-7; weak D call: TRBD2 (6 bases). The V end was cut by 0 bases, the J end by 13 bases, with 13 bases between. The CDR3 covers 12 residues. Germline V CDR1 and CDR2: LGHDT, YNNKEL (reference sequence). CDR3: CASSQDTGVSYF. CDR3 sequence (DNA): TGTGCCAGCAGCCAAGATACGGGGGTCTCATACTTC.

About this clone: One end of the junction varies from germline; a read error may be responsible. Other nucleotide sequences in the sample specify the same CDR3. This rearrangement joins TRBV3-1 (or the pseudogene TRBV3-2) to TRBJ1-5; 8 nucleotides align to TRBD1. Germline V gives CDR1 LGHDT, CDR2 YNNKEL (reference sequence). There are 15 residues in the CDR3. Here the CDR3 reads CASSQGAGGNQPQHF. CDR3 DNA sequence: TGTGCCAGCAGCCAAGGCGCAGGGGGCAACCAGCCCCAGCATTTT.

The chain has TRBV27 and TRBJ2-1; TRBD2 agrees at 10 bases. V lost 2 bases and J lost 8; bases outside the gene matches: 3. CDR1 and CDR2 from the germline V gene are MNHEY and SMNVEV (reference sequence). The CDR3 is 14 amino acids. CDR3 bases: TGTGCCAGCAGTTTAGGGACTAGCGCTTATGAGCAGTTCTTC. Translation: CASSLGTSAYEQFF.

This clone was counted only a few times. The chain employs TRBV7-9 and TRBJ1-1, with 8 bases fitting TRBD1. Per the germline V gene, CDR1 is SEHNR and CDR2 is FQNEAQ (reference sequence). V gave up 5 bases and J gave up 3 bases; unmatched junction bases: 8. This CDR3 has 15 residues. The CDR3 DNA reads TGTGCCAGCAGCGCGCAGGGGGCTGCAGACACTGAAGCTTTCTTT. This sequence encodes CASSAQGAADTEAFF. Based on the CDR3 plus reference TRBV7-9 and TRBJ1-1, the full variable domain is DTGVSQNPRHKITKRGQNVTFRCDPISEHNRLYWYRQTLGQGPEFLTYFQNEAQLEKSRLLSDRFSAERPKGSFSTLEIQRTEQGDSAMYLCASSAQGAADTEAFFGQGTRLTVV.